One sample yielded the 9 T cell receptor beta chains listed below, sequenced in a study of T cell responses to AZD1222 COVID-19 vaccine. Assay: immunoSEQ multiplex PCR; the TCRdb copy retains only in-frame clones and omits some. The repertoire has about 200,000 clones, over 85% of them found once; the top ten carry roughly 1%. Sequencing was performed on peripheral blood, taken 28 days after the second AZD1222 dose. All receptors come from an adult who received the AZD1222 COVID-19 vaccine.

The CDR3 here is CASSQERTSTDTQYF. CDR3 sequence (DNA): TGTGCCAGCAGCCAAGAAAGAACTAGCACAGATACGCAGTATTTT. The chain carries TRBV4-2 and TRBJ2-3; D remains unclear. This CDR3 comprises 15 residues. Germline V gives CDR1 LGHNA, CDR2 YNFKEQ. Trimming pared 0 bases from V and 0 bases from J, leaving 7 bases between.

The J gene is TRBJ1-2, the V gene TRBV6-6; 9 bases are shared with TRBD1. CDR1 is MNHNY and CDR2 is SVGAGI in the germline V gene (reference sequence). This CDR3 has 15 amino acids. J gave up 4 bases and V 6 bases, and 9 bases lay outside the gene matches. The CDR3 nucleotides are TGTGCCAGCAGCCGGACAGGGGAGATCGGCTATGGCTACACCTTC. It yields the protein CASSRTGEIGYGYTF.

CDR3 nucleotide sequence: TGTGCCAGCGGGTTAGGGGGGACTAGCACAGATACGCAGTATTTT. It codes for CASGLGGTSTDTQYF. This chain links TRBV7-2 with TRBJ2-3; D tentatively reads TRBD1 or TRBD2 (6 bases each). V was shortened by 8 bases and J by 0 bases, with 15 bases between the two germline ends. The length of the CDR3 is 15 residues. The V gene's germline CDR1 is SGHTA and CDR2 FQGNSA.

CDR3 loop: CASSEYAEAFF. Here the CDR3 DNA reads TGTGCCAGCAGTGAGTACGCTGAAGCTTTCTTT. V usage is TRBV2 and J usage is TRBJ1-1, with D hard to call. This CDR3 has 11 amino acids. The V gene lost 3 bases and the J gene lost 6 bases, with 5 bases spanning the gap. From germline, CDR1 is SNHLY and CDR2 FYNNEI.

The rearrangement links TRBV11-3 to TRBJ2-1, with TRBD2 matching over 7 bases. Germline CDR1 and CDR2: SGHNT and YENEEA. The CDR3 has 13 amino acids. After removal of 5 bases from V and 10 bases from J, the junction contained 8 bases not matched to a gene. The CDR3 loop is CASSPRDYREQFF. In nucleotides, the CDR3 is TGTGCCAGCAGCCCGCGGGACTATCGAGAGCAGTTCTTC.

The genes are TRBV3-1 (or the pseudogene TRBV3-2) and TRBJ1-1; D is unresolved. Per the germline V gene, CDR1 is LGHDT and CDR2 is YNNKEL (reference sequence). V shed 0 bases and J shed 3 bases, with 11 bases lying between them. This CDR3 comprises 15 residues. This chain's CDR3 is CASSQDPRLDTEAFF. The CDR3 DNA sequence: TGTGCCAGCAGCCAAGATCCCCGCTTGGACACTGAAGCTTTCTTT.

A single count supports this clone. The DNA for the CDR3 is TGTGCCAGCAGCACCCGTGGGCACAGAGCGAACACTGAAGCTTTCTTT. Protein product: CASSTRGHRANTEAFF. This sequence joins TRBV5-6 and TRBJ1-1; D is uncertain. The CDR3 consists of 16 residues. Trimming pared 4 bases from V and 1 base from J, leaving 17 bases between. The germline V gene has CDR1 SGHDT and CDR2 YYEEEE.

This chain links TRBV23-1 with TRBJ2-7; TRBD2 aligns across 7 bases. TRBV23-1 is sorted into the ORF group, with uncertain function. J gave up 5 bases and V 0 bases, and 13 bases lay outside the gene matches. There are 17 residues in the CDR3. CDR3 DNA sequence: TGCGCCAGCAGTCAATCATACTCCACCGGGACTATCGACGAGCAGTACTTC. It specifies CASSQSYSTGTIDEQYF.

The chain couples TRBV2 to TRBJ1-2, with no clear D. CDR1 and CDR2 (germline): SNHLY, FYNNEI. The CDR3 totals 14 residues. Trimming removed 4 bases at V and 5 bases at J, with 14 bases between. The CDR3 region has the DNA TGTGCCAGCAGTGGTGCGGGAAGGGCTTATGGCTACACCTTC. This codes for CASSGAGRAYGYTF.